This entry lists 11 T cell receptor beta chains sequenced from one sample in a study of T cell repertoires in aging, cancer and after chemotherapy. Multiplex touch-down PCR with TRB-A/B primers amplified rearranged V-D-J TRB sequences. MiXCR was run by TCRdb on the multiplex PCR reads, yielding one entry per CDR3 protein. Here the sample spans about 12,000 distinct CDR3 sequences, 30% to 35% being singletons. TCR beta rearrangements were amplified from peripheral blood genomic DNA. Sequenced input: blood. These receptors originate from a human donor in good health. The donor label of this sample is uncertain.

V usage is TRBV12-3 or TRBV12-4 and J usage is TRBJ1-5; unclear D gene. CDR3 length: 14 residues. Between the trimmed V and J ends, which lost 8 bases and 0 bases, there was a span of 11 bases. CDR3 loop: CASSANYSNQPQHF. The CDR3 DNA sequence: TGTGCCAGCTCGGCCAACTATAGCAATCAGCCCCAGCATTTT.

CDR3 in DNA: TGCGCCAGCAGACAAGTCCGTACAAAGGAACGGTGGTGTTATGGCTACACCTTC. Its protein is CASRQVRTKERWCYGYTF. The J gene is TRBJ1-2, the V gene TRBV10-1; no reliable D call. The germline V gene has CDR1 WNHNN and CDR2 SYGVQD (reference sequence). The V end was cut by 6 bases, the J end by 5 bases, with 28 bases between. The CDR3 is 18 residues long.

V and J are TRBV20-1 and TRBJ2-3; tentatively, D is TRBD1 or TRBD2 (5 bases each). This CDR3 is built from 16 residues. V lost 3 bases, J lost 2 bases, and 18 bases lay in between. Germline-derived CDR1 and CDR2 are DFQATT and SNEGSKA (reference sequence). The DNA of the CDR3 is TGCAGTGCTAGTTCCCCGGGGCAGCCTTACACAGATACGCAGTATTTT. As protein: CSASSPGQPYTDTQYF.

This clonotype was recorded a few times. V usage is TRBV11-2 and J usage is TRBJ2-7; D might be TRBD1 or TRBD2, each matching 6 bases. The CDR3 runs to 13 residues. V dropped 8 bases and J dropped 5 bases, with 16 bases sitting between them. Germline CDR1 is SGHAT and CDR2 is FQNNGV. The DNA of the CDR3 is TGTGCCAGCGCATCGGGGGCGTTTGACGAGCAGTACTTC. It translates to CASASGAFDEQYF. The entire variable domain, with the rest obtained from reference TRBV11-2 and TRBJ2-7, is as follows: EAGVAQSPRYKIIEKRQSVAFWCNPISGHATLYWYQQILGQGPKLLIQFQNNGVVDDSQLPKDRFSAERLKGVDSTLKIQPAKLEDSAVYLCASASGAFDEQYFGPGTRLTVT.

This CDR3 is CASSLAVKGGPQETQYF. As DNA, the CDR3 is TGTGCCAGCAGCTTAGCGGTCAAGGGGGGCCCCCAAGAGACCCAGTACTTC. V usage is TRBV7-9 and J usage is TRBJ2-5; D may be TRBD1 or TRBD2 (6 bases each). Trimming stripped 0 bases from V and 1 base from J, with 15 bases between. Germline V CDR1 and CDR2: SEHNR, FQNEAQ (reference sequence). This CDR3 spans 17 amino acids.

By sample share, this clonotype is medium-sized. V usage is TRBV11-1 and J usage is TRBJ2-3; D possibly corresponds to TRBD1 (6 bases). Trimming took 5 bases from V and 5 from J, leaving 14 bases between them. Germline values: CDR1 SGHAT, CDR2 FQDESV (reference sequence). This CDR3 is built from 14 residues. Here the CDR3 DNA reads TGTGCCAGCAGCCCCCTCTCAGGGGTAGATACGCAGTATTTT. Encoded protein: CASSPLSGVDTQYF. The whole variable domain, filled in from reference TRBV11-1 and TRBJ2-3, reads EAEVAQSPRYKITEKSQAVAFWCDPISGHATLYWYRQILGQGPELLVQFQDESVVDDSQLPKDRFSAERLKGVDSTLKIQPAELGDSAMYLCASSPLSGVDTQYFGPGTRLTVL.

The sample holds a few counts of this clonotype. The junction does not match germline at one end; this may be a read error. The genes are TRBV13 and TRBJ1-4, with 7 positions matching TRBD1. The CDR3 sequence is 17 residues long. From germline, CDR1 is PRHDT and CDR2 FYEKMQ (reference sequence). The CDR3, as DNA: TGCGCCAGCACCCGAGGGGACAGCTTCGCAACTAATGAAAAACTGTTTTTT. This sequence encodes CASTRGDSFATNEKLFF.

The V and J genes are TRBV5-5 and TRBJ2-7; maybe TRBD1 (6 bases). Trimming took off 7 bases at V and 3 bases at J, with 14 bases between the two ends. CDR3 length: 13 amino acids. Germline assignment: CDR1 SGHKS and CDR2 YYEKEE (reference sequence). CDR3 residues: CASGAGTSYEQYF. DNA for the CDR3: TGTGCCAGCGGGGCCGGGACAAGCTACGAGCAGTACTTC.

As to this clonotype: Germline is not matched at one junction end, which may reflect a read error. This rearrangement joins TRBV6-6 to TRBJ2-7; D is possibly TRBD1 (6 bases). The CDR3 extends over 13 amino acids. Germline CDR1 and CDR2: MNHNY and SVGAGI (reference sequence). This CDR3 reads CAISGSTGGEQYF. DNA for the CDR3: TGTGCCATCAGTGGGTCGACAGGTGGCGAGCAGTACTTC.

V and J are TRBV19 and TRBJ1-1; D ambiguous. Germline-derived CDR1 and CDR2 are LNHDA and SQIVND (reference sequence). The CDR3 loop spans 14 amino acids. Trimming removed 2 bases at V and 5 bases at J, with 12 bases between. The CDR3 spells CASSIPRTGTEAFF. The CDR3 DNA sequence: TGTGCCAGTAGTATACCGAGGACGGGGACTGAAGCTTTCTTT.

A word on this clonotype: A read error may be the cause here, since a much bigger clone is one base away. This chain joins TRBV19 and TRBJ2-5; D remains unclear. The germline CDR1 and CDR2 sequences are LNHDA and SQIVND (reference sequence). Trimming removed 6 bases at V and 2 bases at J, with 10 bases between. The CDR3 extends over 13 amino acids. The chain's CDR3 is CASSGVPQETQYF. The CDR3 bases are TGTGCCAGTAGCGGCGTACCACAAGAGACCCAGTACTTC.